Presented here are 23 T cell receptor beta chains from one specimen sequenced in a study of beta chain features in type 1 diabetes. Broader study findings: Moderately but significantly shorter TCRB CDR3s were found in Type 1 diabetes patients in all four CD4+ subsets.

No antigen has been assigned to these receptors. The entirety of the isolated RNA underwent reverse transcription, so expressed TCRB transcripts were sequenced. Only in-frame clones appear in the TCRdb table, and some are missing; sequencing was by immunoSEQ multiplex PCR. Of some 44,000 clones listed, roughly 70% were seen once; the top ten hold less than 2.5%. Sequencing used Tregs from blood. The receptors were sampled from a woman aged 18-29 years with type 1 diabetes.

The V call is TRBV27, the J call TRBJ2-7, with D maybe TRBD1 (7 bases). CDR1 is MNHEY, CDR2 SMNVEV, per germline (reference sequence). The CDR3 covers 18 residues. V was pared by 4 bases and J by 2 bases, with 24 bases between. The CDR3 DNA is TGTGCCAGCAGTTCCTCCCGCAGAGTGCAGGGGGGTCCCTACGAGCAGTACTTC. Translated: CASSSSRRVQGGPYEQYF.

V is TRBV10-3 and J is TRBJ2-5, with TRBD1 as a possible D gene (6 bases). The germline V gene has CDR1 ENHRY and CDR2 SYGVKD. V shed 5 bases and J shed 0 bases, with 7 bases lying between them. The CDR3 length is 13 residues. CDR3 DNA sequence: TGTGCCATCAGTACAGGGTACCAAGAGACCCAGTACTTC. It is translated as CAISTGYQETQYF.

The CDR3 reads CASSSHLAGGYNEQFF. The CDR3 DNA follows: TGTGCCAGCAGCTCCCATCTAGCGGGGGGTTATAATGAGCAGTTCTTC. The gene calls are TRBV7-2 and TRBJ2-1; 11 bases map to TRBD2. Germline-derived CDR1 and CDR2 are SGHTA and FQGNSA. Trimming removed 4 bases from V and 7 bases from J; junction bases left unmatched: 9. This CDR3 region has 16 residues.

The chain has TRBV11-2 and TRBJ2-7; the match to TRBD1 covers 7 bases. From germline, CDR1 is SGHAT and CDR2 FQNNGV. With 1 base clipped from V and 7 bases from J, the junction kept 4 bases outside the gene matches. The CDR3 consists of 13 residues. CDR3 sequence: CASSLGQGREQYF. The CDR3 DNA sequence: TGTGCCAGCAGCTTAGGACAGGGCCGGGAGCAGTACTTC.

J is TRBJ1-4 and V is TRBV18, with a tentative D call TRBD1 (6 bases). CDR1 and CDR2 (germline): KGHSH, LQKENI. The CDR3 is 15 residues long. Trimming stripped 7 bases from V and 2 bases from J, with 14 bases between. CDR3 nucleotides: TGTGCCAGCTTCGCTAACAGGGAGACTAATGAAAAACTGTTTTTT. Its protein product is CASFANRETNEKLFF.

This sequence joins TRBV9 and TRBJ2-5, with a weak D call TRBD2 (5 bases). The ends were cut back, 2 bases at V and 2 bases at J, with 13 bases in the middle. CDR1 SGDLS and CDR2 YYNGEE come from the germline V gene. This CDR3 is 15 amino acids long. CDR3 amino acids: CASSVSSGGQETQYF. The CDR3 DNA sequence: TGTGCCAGCAGCGTCTCTTCCGGCGGGCAAGAGACCCAGTACTTC.

This clone has more than one count but fewer than ten. The chain combines TRBV18 with TRBJ1-1, with D unresolved. The germline CDR1 and CDR2 sequences are KGHSH and LQKENI. CDR3 length: 15 residues. With 3 bases removed from V and 5 bases from J, the gap between germline ends came to 16 bases. The CDR3 region is CASSPAILGSTEAFF. The CDR3 region has the DNA TGTGCCAGCTCACCTGCGATATTAGGGAGTACTGAAGCTTTCTTT.

This clone was recorded once. The chain joins TRBV7-2 to TRBJ2-1; D is perhaps TRBD1 (7 bases). This CDR3 contains 15 residues. The V gene's germline CDR1 is SGHTA and CDR2 FQGNSA. V was clipped by 7 bases and J by 9 bases, with 22 bases between them. As DNA, the CDR3 is TGTGCCAGCAATTGGGGTCCCGGGACAGCGGGTGAGCAGTTCTTC. Translating it yields CASNWGPGTAGEQFF.

The rearrangement uses TRBV10-3 and TRBJ2-1; tentatively, D is TRBD1 (6 bases). The germline V and J ends were trimmed by 6 bases and 0 bases, with 15 bases remaining between them. There are 16 residues in the CDR3. CDR1 and CDR2 (germline): ENHRY, SYGVKD. CDR3 sequence (DNA): TGTGCCATCAGGGTACAGGGTCAGAACTCCTACAATGAGCAGTTCTTC. This translates into CAIRVQGQNSYNEQFF.

The rearrangement joins TRBV6-1 to TRBJ1-5, with D possibly TRBD1 on 6 matching bases. The V end was cut by 6 bases, the J end by 6 bases, with 15 bases between. The germline gives CDR1 MNHNS, CDR2 SASEGT. This CDR3 is built from 14 residues. CDR3 DNA sequence: TGTGCCAGCAGCGTAGGGGGGGTTGGTCAGCCCCAGCATTTT. This sequence encodes CASSVGGVGQPQHF.

The chain has TRBV4-2 and TRBJ2-1; 12 bases are shared with TRBD2. V lost 0 bases, J lost 7 bases, and 7 bases stayed unmatched. CDR1 is LGHNA, CDR2 YNFKEQ, per germline. This CDR3 has 17 amino acids. The CDR3 DNA reads TGTGCCAGCAGCCAAGATCCCGGACTAGCGGGACCTAATGAGCAGTTCTTC. It translates to CASSQDPGLAGPNEQFF.

The chain recombines TRBV7-2 with TRBJ1-2; D might be TRBD1 (5 bases). Germline-derived CDR1 and CDR2 are SGHTA and FQGNSA. Trimming shortened V by 5 bases and J by 4 bases, and 14 bases separated the two germline ends. This CDR3 has 14 residues. CDR3 nucleotides: TGTGCCAGCAGCCTCACCCAGGGCGGCTATGGCTACACCTTC. It encodes CASSLTQGGYGYTF.

This chain uses TRBV29-1 with TRBJ1-1; TRBD1 aligns across 8 bases. This CDR3 region has 13 residues. The ends lost 7 bases at V and 1 base at J; junction bases unmatched: 5. Germline V gene lookup returns CDR1 SQVTM and CDR2 ANQGSEA. CDR3 region: CSARGQGNTEAFF. DNA of the CDR3: TGCAGCGCTAGAGGACAGGGGAACACTGAAGCTTTCTTT.

The chain recombines TRBV7-6 with TRBJ2-7; 7 nucleotides line up with TRBD1. The germline V gene has CDR1 SGHVS and CDR2 FNYEAQ. Trimming cost V 5 bases and J 3 bases; bases outside gene matches: 10. CDR3 size: 15 residues. The CDR3 DNA reads as TGTGCCAGCAGCCGACAGGGAAACCCTGGCTACGAGCAGTACTTC. Translated: CASSRQGNPGYEQYF.

The chain combines TRBV4-3 with TRBJ1-5, with 8 bases that match TRBD1. The V segment lost 0 bases and the J segment 10 bases; nucleotides outside the gene matches: 8. The CDR3 length is 15 residues. Germline V gene data show CDR1 as LGHNA and CDR2 as YSLEER. As DNA, the CDR3 is TGCGCCAGCAGCCAAGAAGGGTTGGGGACAGGACCCCAGCATTTT. This sequence encodes CASSQEGLGTGPQHF.

The chain employs TRBV6-6 and TRBJ1-2; TRBD1 matches at 7 bases. CDR1 and CDR2 from the germline V gene are MNHNY and SVGAGI (reference sequence). The trim removed 4 bases at V and 1 base at J, leaving 6 bases unmatched. The CDR3 totals 15 residues. The CDR3 DNA sequence: TGTGCCAGCAGTTTCCCCGGGACAGATAACTATGGCTACACCTTC. Its translation: CASSFPGTDNYGYTF.

This clone was seen more than once but under ten times. This chain uses TRBV29-1 with TRBJ2-7, with 7 bases identical to TRBD1. The CDR3 consists of 14 residues. CDR1 is SQVTM, CDR2 ANQGSEA, per germline. V lost 6 bases, J lost 1 base, and 9 bases stayed unmatched. The CDR3 DNA reads as TGCAGCGTAGCAACCCTACAGGGGTCCTACGAGCAGTACTTC. It is translated as CSVATLQGSYEQYF.

The V gene is TRBV4-2, the J gene TRBJ1-1; maybe TRBD1 (5 bases). The germline V gene encodes CDR1 LGHNA and CDR2 YNFKEQ. V was pared by 5 bases and J by 1 base, with 11 bases between. The CDR3 extends over 14 amino acids. The CDR3: CASSYLGQNTEAFF. The CDR3 region has the DNA TGTGCCAGCAGCTACCTAGGACAGAACACTGAAGCTTTCTTT.

The rearrangement uses TRBV18 and TRBJ2-7, with 7 nucleotides matching TRBD1. The CDR3 totals 15 residues. In germline, CDR1 is KGHSH, CDR2 LQKENI. The trim removed 0 bases at V and 4 bases at J, leaving 6 bases unmatched. The CDR3 loop is CASSPPGQDRYEQYF. The CDR3, as DNA: TGTGCCAGCTCACCACCAGGACAGGACAGGTACGAGCAGTACTTC.

V gene TRBV11-3 combines with J gene TRBJ2-3; D unresolved. Between the trimmed V and J ends, which lost 4 bases and 4 bases, there was a span of 6 bases. Germline-derived CDR1 and CDR2 are SGHNT and YENEEA. The CDR3 extends over 12 amino acids. The DNA of the CDR3 is TGTGCCAGCAGCTCTATCGCAGATACGCAGTATTTT. This codes for CASSSIADTQYF.

This clone was observed a few times. The chain employs TRBV29-1 and TRBJ2-7; possibly TRBD1 for D (6 bases). Trimming cost V 5 bases and J 4 bases, with 15 bases left between them. The CDR3 covers 13 residues. Germline-derived CDR1 and CDR2 are SQVTM and ANQGSEA. The CDR3 reads CSVRHREFYEQYF. CDR3 sequence (DNA): TGCAGCGTTAGGCACAGGGAGTTTTACGAGCAGTACTTC.

The J gene is TRBJ1-6, the V gene TRBV6-5; tentative D call: TRBD1 (5 bases). Trimming took off 7 bases at V and 8 bases at J, with 9 bases between the two ends. In germline, CDR1 is MNHEY, CDR2 SVGAGI. The length of the CDR3 is 12 residues. The CDR3 DNA reads as TGTGCCAGCAATCCACAGGATTCACCCCTCCACTTT. Encoded protein: CASNPQDSPLHF.

This sequence joins TRBV6-5 and TRBJ2-5; the match to TRBD2 covers 10 bases. Trimming took 0 bases from V and 5 from J; bases not matched to a gene: 3. CDR1 and CDR2 (germline): MNHEY, SVGAGI. The CDR3 length is 15 residues. The CDR3 loop is CASSYSISGGETQYF. The DNA for the CDR3 is TGTGCCAGCAGTTACTCGATTAGCGGGGGGGAGACCCAGTACTTC.